The clone carrying this T cell receptor (beta chain) came up a few times. Its matching antigen is unknown. A process of 5'RACE template switching, which added a universal primer site and UMIs, was used to make TCR cDNA. TCRdb re-derived calls from the 5' RACE reads in MiXCR, one entry per CDR3 protein. Of under 600,000 distinct CDR3 sequences listed, about a fifth are singletons. These data belong to a study of T cells after yellow fever vaccination. Study context: SMART-Seq v4 Ultra Low Input prepared libraries from low-cell fractions.

This CDR3 contains 17 residues. Per germline, CDR1 SGHDN and CDR2 FVKESK. The germline V and J ends were trimmed by 1 base and 1 base, with 16 bases remaining between them. Study results and limitations: Most primary-vaccination clones reappeared after the booster (about 97% CD4, roughly 88% CD8).

This TCR was recovered from a man between 18 and 29 years old who received the YFV17D yellow fever vaccine. The V call is TRBV14, the J call TRBJ1-1, with D tentatively TRBD1 (6 bases). Sequencing used PBMCs, obtained around 3 weeks after the first yellow fever vaccination. The CDR3 DNA sequence: TGTGCCAGCAGCCAAGCTCCCTACGGGGGCTGGAACACTGAAGCTTTCTTT. Translation gives CASSQAPYGGWNTEAFF.